This entry is about one TCR beta chain. The data stem from a study of blood T cell repertoires in COVID-19. At the level of the study: The United States, Italy and Spain provided the acute and convalescent COVID-19 samples. PBMCs, B-cell-depleted T cells, or T cells provided the cDNA or gDNA that made up the material.

Germline V gives CDR1 MGHRA, CDR2 YSYEKL. With 6 bases clipped from V and 8 bases from J, the junction kept 11 bases outside the gene matches. The CDR3 extends over 14 amino acids. Original data processing: Estimated nucleated cell counts came from reference gene primer amplification. The data were produced by immunoSEQ multiplex PCR, yet TCRdb's version contains in-frame clones alone and is incomplete. The V and J calls and clone size are taken from that table; D and trimming were inferred from the DNA. Here the sample spans about 160,000 clones, roughly 84% being singletons. The receptor was derived from a young man with active or convalescent COVID-19. The sequenced sample consisted of peripheral blood. The genes are TRBV4-1 and TRBJ1-2; TRBD1 aligns across 8 bases. The CDR3: CASSQDRATEGYTF. For the CDR3, the DNA is TGCGCCAGCAGTCAGGACAGGGCGACGGAGGGCTACACCTTC.